Listed below are T cell receptor beta chains from one sample, sequenced in a study of blood T cell repertoires in COVID-19. TCRdb keeps only in-frame clones here, not all; method: immunoSEQ multiplex PCR. Altogether 300,000 or so clones are present, about 91% being singletons, with the ten largest covering about 7%. The material sequenced was peripheral blood. These receptor sequences come from a woman aged 30 to 39 who had recovered from COVID-19. Each CDR3 is given with its conserved first and last residue. D genes are given only for firm matches. Size values are once, few and many counts, or a class for expanded clones, and some rows have none.

V	length	J	D	size	CDR3	DNA
TRBV6-5	12	TRBJ2-4	NA	NA	CASNPSGGIQYF	TGTGCCAGCAACCCATCAGGTGGCATTCAGTACTTC
TRBV28	15	TRBJ1-1	TRBD1	NA	CASTQPGTGNTEAFF	TGTGCCAGCACCCAACCCGGGACAGGGAACACTGAAGCTTTCTTT
TRBV30	15	TRBJ1-2	NA	NA	CAWSGGTDTYYGYTF	TGTGCCTGGAGTGGCGGGACGGATACGTACTATGGCTACACCTTC
TRBV19	16	TRBJ1-5	TRBD1	NA	CASSSRGTAGNQPQHF	TGTGCCAGTAGTTCCCGAGGGACAGCCGGTAATCAGCCCCAGCATTTT
TRBV13	12	TRBJ1-1	NA	NA	CASSLSNTEAFF	TGTGCCAGCAGCTTATCTAACACTGAAGCTTTCTTT
TRBV12-5	16	TRBJ2-7	TRBD1	NA	CASGLAPDRGIYEQYF	TGTGCTAGTGGTTTGGCCCCGGACAGGGGAATCTACGAGCAGTACTTC
TRBV28	14	TRBJ1-2	NA	NA	CASSFADVSYGYTF	TGTGCCAGCAGTTTCGCAGATGTAAGCTATGGCTACACCTTC
TRBV27	13	TRBJ1-3	NA	NA	CASEGAGGNTIYF	TGTGCCAGCGAAGGCGCAGGGGGAAACACCATATATTTT
TRBV5-5	16	TRBJ1-5	TRBD1	few	CASSIRTGAINQPQHF	TGTGCCAGCAGCATTCGGACAGGGGCCATCAATCAGCCCCAGCATTTT
TRBV4-1	18	TRBJ1-2	NA	NA	CASSQEAQGALANYGYTF	TGCGCCAGCAGCCAAGAAGCACAGGGCGCCCTAGCTAACTATGGCTACACCTTC
TRBV6-1	17	TRBJ1-6	TRBD1	NA	CASSEVGDSGWNSPLHF	TGTGCCAGCAGTGAGGTAGGGGACAGCGGGTGGAATTCACCCCTCCACTTT
TRBV28	14	TRBJ1-2	NA	NA	CASVHHPGGYGYTF	TGTGCCAGCGTACATCATCCGGGGGGGTATGGCTACACCTTC
TRBV9	17	TRBJ2-1	TRBD2	NA	CASSGRQTSGAYNEQFF	TGTGCCAGCAGCGGACGACAAACTAGCGGGGCTTACAATGAGCAGTTCTTC
TRBV12-3/TRBV12-4	13	TRBJ2-5	TRBD1	NA	CASIKTGAWTQYF	TGTGCCAGCATTAAAACAGGGGCATGGACCCAGTACTTC
TRBV7-2	15	TRBJ2-7	NA	once	CASSSSPGTPVEQYF	TGTGCCAGCAGCTCTTCCCCTGGGACTCCCGTCGAGCAGTACTTC
TRBV11-2	14	TRBJ2-5	NA	NA	CASSFGGYQETQYF	TGTGCCAGCAGCTTTGGGGGGTACCAAGAGACCCAGTACTTC
TRBV7-9	10	TRBJ1-2	NA	NA	CASSSGGYTF	TGTGCCAGCAGTTCCGGTGGCTACACCTTC
TRBV7-8	15	TRBJ1-4	NA	NA	CASSLGSATNEKLFF	TGTGCCAGCAGCCTAGGGAGTGCAACTAATGAAAAACTGTTTTTT